The clone carrying this TCR beta chain was detected many times. Antigen unknown. One entry per CDR3 protein, called by TCRdb with MiXCR from the multiplex PCR reads. The sample has roughly 100,000 distinct CDR3 sequences, less than 40% seen once. This record belongs to a study of breast tumors, draining lymph nodes, adjacent tissues. Whole-study results and caveats: Compared with lymph nodes, tumors were less diverse; compared with nontumor tissue, more.

V lost 3 bases to trimming and J lost 8 bases; unmatched junction nucleotides: 8. CDR3 length: 15 residues. The germline CDR1 and CDR2 sequences are SGHAT and FQNNGV. The lymph nodes were axillary draining lymph nodes from breast cancer patients. This chain links TRBV11-2 with TRBJ2-1, with TRBD1 matching 9 bases. Sequenced sample: axillary lymph node tissue. The source of this sequence is a female donor with breast cancer. Some clones in this sample may be carry-over from other donors' samples. CDR3 region: CASSFGQGSHYEQFF. CDR3 DNA sequence: TGTGCCAGCAGCTTTGGACAGGGGTCACACTATGAGCAGTTCTTC.